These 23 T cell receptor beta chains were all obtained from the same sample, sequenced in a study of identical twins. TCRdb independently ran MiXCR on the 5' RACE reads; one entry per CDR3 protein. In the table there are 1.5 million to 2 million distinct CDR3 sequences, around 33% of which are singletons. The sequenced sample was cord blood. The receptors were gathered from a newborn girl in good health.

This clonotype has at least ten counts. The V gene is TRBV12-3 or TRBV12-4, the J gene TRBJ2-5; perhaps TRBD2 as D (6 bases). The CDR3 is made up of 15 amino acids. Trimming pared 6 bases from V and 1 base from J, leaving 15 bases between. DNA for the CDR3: TGTGCCAGCAGACGATCAGCGGGTATCCAAGAGACCCAGTACTTC. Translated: CASRRSAGIQETQYF.

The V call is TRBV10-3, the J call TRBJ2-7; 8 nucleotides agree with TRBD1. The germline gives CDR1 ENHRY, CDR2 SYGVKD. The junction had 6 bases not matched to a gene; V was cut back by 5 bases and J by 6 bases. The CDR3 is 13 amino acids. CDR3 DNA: TGTGCCATCAGTCTTCAGGGGGCCGGCGAGCAGTACTTC. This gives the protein CAISLQGAGEQYF.

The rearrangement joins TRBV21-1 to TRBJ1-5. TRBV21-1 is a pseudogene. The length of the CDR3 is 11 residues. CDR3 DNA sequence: TGTGCCAGCAGCCTTCGTATGCCCCAGCATTTT. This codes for CASSLRMPQHF.

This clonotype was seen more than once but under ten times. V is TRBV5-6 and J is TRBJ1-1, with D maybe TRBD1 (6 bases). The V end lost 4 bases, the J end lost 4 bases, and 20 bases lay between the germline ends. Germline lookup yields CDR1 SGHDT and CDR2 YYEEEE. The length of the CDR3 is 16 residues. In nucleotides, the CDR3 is TGTGCCAGCAGCGCCGGGACACAAAAATTATCCACTGAAGCTTTCTTT. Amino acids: CASSAGTQKLSTEAFF.

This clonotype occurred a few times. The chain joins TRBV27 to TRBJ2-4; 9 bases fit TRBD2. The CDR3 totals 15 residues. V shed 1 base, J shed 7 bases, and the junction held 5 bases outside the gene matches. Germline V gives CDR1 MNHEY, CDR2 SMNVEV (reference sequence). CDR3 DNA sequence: TGTGCCAGCAGTTTATTCGCGGGGGGGGGTAACATTCAGTACTTC. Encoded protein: CASSLFAGGGNIQYF.

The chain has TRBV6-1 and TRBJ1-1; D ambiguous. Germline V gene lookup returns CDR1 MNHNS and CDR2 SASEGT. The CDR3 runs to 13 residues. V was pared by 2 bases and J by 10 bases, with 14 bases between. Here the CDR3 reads CASSEIAPQGAFF. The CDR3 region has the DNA TGTGCCAGCAGTGAAATAGCGCCCCAAGGAGCTTTCTTT.

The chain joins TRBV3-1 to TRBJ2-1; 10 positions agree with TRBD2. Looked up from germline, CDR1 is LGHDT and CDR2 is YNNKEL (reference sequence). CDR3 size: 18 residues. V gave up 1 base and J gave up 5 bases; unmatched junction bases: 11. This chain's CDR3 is CASSQVVFRLAGDNEQFF. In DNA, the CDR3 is TGTGCCAGCAGCCAAGTCGTGTTCCGGCTAGCGGGGGACAATGAGCAGTTCTTC.

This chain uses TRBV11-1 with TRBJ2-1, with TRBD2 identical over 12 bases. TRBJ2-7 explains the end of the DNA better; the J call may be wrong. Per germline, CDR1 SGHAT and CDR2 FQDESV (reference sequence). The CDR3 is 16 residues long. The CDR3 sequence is CASSWGTSGFYNEQYF. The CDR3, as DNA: TGTGCCAGCAGCTGGGGGACTAGCGGGTTCTACAATGAGCAGTACTTC.

The CDR3: CASSYWTSGRAYEQYF. DNA of the CDR3: TGTGCCAGCAGTTACTGGACTAGCGGGAGGGCCTACGAGCAGTACTTC. The rearrangement links TRBV6-6 to TRBJ2-7, with 15 bases lining up with TRBD2. The J segment lost 2 bases and the V segment lost 1 base, leaving 0 bases of the junction unmatched. Germline V lookup: CDR1 MNHNY, CDR2 SVGAGI (reference sequence). The CDR3 extends over 16 amino acids.

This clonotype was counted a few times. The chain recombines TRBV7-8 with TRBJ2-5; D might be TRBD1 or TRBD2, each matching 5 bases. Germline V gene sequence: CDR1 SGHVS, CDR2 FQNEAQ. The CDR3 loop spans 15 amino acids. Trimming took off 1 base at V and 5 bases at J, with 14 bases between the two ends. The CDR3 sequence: CASSLGLSRAETQYF. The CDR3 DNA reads TGTGCCAGCAGCTTAGGACTAAGCAGGGCGGAGACCCAGTACTTC.

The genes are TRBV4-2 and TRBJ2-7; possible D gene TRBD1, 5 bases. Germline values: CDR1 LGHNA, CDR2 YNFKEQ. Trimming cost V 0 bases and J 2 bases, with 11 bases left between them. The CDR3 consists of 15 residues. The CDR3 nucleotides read TGTGCCAGCAGCCAAGAGACAGTGTCTGCCTACGAGCAGTACTTC. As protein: CASSQETVSAYEQYF.

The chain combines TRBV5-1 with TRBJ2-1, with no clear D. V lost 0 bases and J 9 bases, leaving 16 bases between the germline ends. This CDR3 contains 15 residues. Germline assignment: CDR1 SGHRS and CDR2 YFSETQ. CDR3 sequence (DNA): TGCGCCAGCAGCTTGGGTGTTTCTGGGTCAGGTGAGCAGTTCTTC. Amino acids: CASSLGVSGSGEQFF.

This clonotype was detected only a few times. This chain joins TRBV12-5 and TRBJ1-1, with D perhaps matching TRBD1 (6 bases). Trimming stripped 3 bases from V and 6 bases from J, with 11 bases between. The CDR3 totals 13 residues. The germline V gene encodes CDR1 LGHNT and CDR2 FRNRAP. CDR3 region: CASGFTGSAEAFF. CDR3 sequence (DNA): TGTGCTAGTGGTTTCACAGGGAGTGCTGAAGCTTTCTTT.

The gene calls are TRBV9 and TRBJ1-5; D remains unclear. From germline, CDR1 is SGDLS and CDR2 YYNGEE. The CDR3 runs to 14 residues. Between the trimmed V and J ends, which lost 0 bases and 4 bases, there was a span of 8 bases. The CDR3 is CASSVGLGNQPQHF. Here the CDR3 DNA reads TGTGCCAGCAGCGTAGGGTTAGGGAATCAGCCCCAGCATTTT. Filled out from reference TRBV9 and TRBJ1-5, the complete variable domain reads DSGVTQTPKHLITATGQRVTLRCSPRSGDLSVYWYQQSLDQGLQFLIQYYNGEERAKGNILERFSAQQFPDLHSELNLSSLELGDSALYFCASSVGLGNQPQHFGDGTRLSIL.

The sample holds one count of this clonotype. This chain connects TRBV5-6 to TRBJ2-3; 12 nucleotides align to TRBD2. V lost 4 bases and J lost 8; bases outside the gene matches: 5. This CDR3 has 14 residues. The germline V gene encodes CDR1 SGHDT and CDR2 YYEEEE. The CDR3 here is CASSVGLAGFTQYF. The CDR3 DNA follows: TGTGCCAGCAGCGTGGGACTAGCGGGTTTTACGCAGTATTTT.

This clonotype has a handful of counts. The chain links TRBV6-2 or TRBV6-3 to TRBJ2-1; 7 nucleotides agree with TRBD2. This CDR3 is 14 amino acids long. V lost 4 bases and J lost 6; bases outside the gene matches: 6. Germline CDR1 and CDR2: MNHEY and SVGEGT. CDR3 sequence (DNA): TGTGCCAGCAGTTCGCGGGGGAAAACCAATGAGCAGTTCTTC. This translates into CASSSRGKTNEQFF.

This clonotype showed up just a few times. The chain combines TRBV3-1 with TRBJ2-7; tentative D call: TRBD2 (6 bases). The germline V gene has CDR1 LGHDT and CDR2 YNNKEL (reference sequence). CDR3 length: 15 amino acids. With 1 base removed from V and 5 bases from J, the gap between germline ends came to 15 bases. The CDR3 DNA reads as TGTGCCAGCAGCCAAGGGCTAGCGAGCCTCCACGAGCAGTACTTC. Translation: CASSQGLASLHEQYF.

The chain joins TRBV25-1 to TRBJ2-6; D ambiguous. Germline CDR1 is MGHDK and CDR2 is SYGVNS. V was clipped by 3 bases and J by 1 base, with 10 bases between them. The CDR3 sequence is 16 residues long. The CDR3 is CASSDPRHSGANVLTF. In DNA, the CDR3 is TGTGCCAGCAGTGACCCCAGGCATTCTGGGGCCAACGTCCTGACTTTC.

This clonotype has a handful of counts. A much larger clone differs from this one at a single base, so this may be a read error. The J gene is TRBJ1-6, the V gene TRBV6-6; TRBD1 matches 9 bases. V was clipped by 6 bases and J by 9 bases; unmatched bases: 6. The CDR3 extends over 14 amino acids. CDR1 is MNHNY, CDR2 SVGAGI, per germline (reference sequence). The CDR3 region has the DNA TGTGCCAGCAGCTCCGGGACAGGGATTTCACCCCTCCACTTT. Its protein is CASSSGTGISPLHF.

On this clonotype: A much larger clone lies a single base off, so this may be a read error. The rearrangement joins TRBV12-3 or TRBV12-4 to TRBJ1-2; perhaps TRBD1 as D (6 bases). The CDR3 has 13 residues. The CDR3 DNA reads TGTGCCTGCAGCCCAGGGGAGAACTATGGCTACACCTTC. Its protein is CACSPGENYGYTF.

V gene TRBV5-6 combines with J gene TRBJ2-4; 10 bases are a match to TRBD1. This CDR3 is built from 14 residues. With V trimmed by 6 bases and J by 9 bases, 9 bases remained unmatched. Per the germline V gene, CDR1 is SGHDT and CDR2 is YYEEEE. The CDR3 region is CASTMDRGGGIQYF. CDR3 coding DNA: TGTGCCAGCACCATGGACAGGGGGGGTGGCATTCAGTACTTC.

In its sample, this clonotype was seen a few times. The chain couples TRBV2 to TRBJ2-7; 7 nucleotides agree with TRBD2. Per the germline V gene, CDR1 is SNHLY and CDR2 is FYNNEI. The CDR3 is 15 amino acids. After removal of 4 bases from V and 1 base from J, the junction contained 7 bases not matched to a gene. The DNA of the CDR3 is TGTGCCAGCAGTGGTGGTAGCGGGTCATCCTACGAGCAGTACTTC. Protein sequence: CASSGGSGSSYEQYF. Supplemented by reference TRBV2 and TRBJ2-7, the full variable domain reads EPEVTQTPSHQVTQMGQEVILRCVPISNHLYFYWYRQILGQKVEFLVSFYNNEISEKSEIFDDQFSVERPDGSNFTLKIRSTKLEDSAMYFCASSGGSGSSYEQYFGPGTRLTVT.

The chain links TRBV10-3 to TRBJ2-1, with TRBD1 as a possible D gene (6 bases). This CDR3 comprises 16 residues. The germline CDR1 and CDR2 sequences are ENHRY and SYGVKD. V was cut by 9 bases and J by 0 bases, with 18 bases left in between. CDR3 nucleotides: TGTGCCATGTACTGGACCCAGGACAGCTCCTACAATGAGCAGTTCTTC. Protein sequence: CAMYWTQDSSYNEQFF.